This T cell receptor beta chain came from a study of glioma-infiltrating T cells. Amplification of TCR alpha and beta CDR3 regions from RNA used iRepertoire nested multiplex PCR. MiXCR was run by TCRdb on the multiplex PCR reads, yielding one entry per CDR3 protein. The data show 170,000 or so distinct CDR3 sequences, 43% seen once. CDR3 length: 14 residues. Trimming took 6 bases from V and 3 from J, leaving 14 bases between them. Germline V CDR1 and CDR2: DFQATT, SNEGSKA (reference sequence). The table lists this clonotype with many counts. The source material was glioma tissue, nonneoplastic brain tissue, or PBMCs (not recorded which). This sequence originates from a human donor with low-grade glioma or glioblastoma, undergoing nonglioma brain surgery, or in good health (not recorded which). This chain links TRBV20-1 with TRBJ1-4; D is unclear. DNA of the CDR3: TGCAGTGCAAGATCGCTCCCGGCTAATGAAAAACTGTTTTTT. Translated, it gives CSARSLPANEKLFF.